The rows below give T cell receptor beta chains drawn from one sample of a study of CD8 T cells in ankylosing spondylitis. TCRdb redid the calling of the 5' RACE reads with MiXCR, one entry per CDR3 protein. The sample shows 470,000 or so distinct CDR3 sequences, roughly a quarter of them seen only once. Sequencing input: blood, either unsorted or a sorted T cell fraction (not recorded which). The receptors stem from a male donor with ankylosing spondylitis. Each CDR3 is given with its conserved first and last residue. Each record gives: J gene, clone size, D gene, V gene, CDR3 DNA, CDR3 protein. The D gene is left open where the match is weak. Expanded clones are given a class, and other clones once, few, many or no size at all.

>TRBJ1-5|-|-|TRBV6-1
TGTGCCAGCAGTGAGTTGATGGGACCCCAGCATTTT
CASSELMGPQHF
>TRBJ1-2|few|-|TRBV2
TGTGCCAGCAGACGGGACGGCTATGGCTACACCTTC
CASRRDGYGYTF
>TRBJ2-1|-|TRBD2|TRBV19
TGTGCCAGTAAGGGTCTAGCGGGAGTAAATGAGCAGTTCTTC
CASKGLAGVNEQFF
>TRBJ2-5|many|TRBD2|TRBV7-8
TGTGCCAGCAGCTTAAGGCCTAGCGGGAGCTCGTATGAGGAGACCCAGTACTTC
CASSLRPSGSSYEETQYF
>TRBJ2-5|many|TRBD1|TRBV18
TGTGCCAGCTCCCTGGGACAGATCCAAGAGACCCAGTACTTC
CASSLGQIQETQYF
>TRBJ1-1|-|-|TRBV29-1
TGCAGCGGGGAACAGGGGAACACTGAAGCTTTCTTT
CSGEQGNTEAFF
>TRBJ2-1|-|TRBD2|TRBV24-1
TGTGCCACCAGTGATATTCCCCCCGGGGGGAGTGGTAATGAGCAGTTCTTC
CATSDIPPGGSGNEQFF
>TRBJ2-3|-|-|TRBV12-3/TRBV12-4
TGTGCCAGCAGTTTTTTCGGGACTAGCACAGATACGCAGTATTTT
CASSFFGTSTDTQYF
>TRBJ1-3|-|-|TRBV19
TGTGCCAGTGACAGCCACTCCACCTATCGCATTGGAAACACCATATATTTT
CASDSHSTYRIGNTIYF
>TRBJ2-1|-|TRBD2|TRBV28
TGTGCCAGCAGCCGGACTAGCGACTACAATGAGCAGTTCTTC
CASSRTSDYNEQFF
>TRBJ2-1|few|-|TRBV5-1
TGCGCCAGCAGCTTGGGGACGCTTAGCTCCTACAATGAGCAGTTCTTC
CASSLGTLSSYNEQFF
>TRBJ2-2|-|TRBD2|TRBV20-1
TGCAGTGCCCTAGGGACTAGCGGGAGTTCAAACACCGGGGAGCTGTTTTTT
CSALGTSGSSNTGELFF
>TRBJ2-6|-|-|TRBV5-5
TGTGCCAGTTGGGGGTCCAGCGGGGCCAACGTCCTGACTTTC
CASWGSSGANVLTF
>TRBJ2-2|-|-|TRBV5-1
TGCGCCAGCAGCCCACAGGGCGGGGAGCTGTTTTTT
CASSPQGGELFF
>TRBJ2-5|few|TRBD2|TRBV7-2
TGTGCCAGCAGCTTAGTCGCGGGAGGATTAGAGACCCAGTACTTC
CASSLVAGGLETQYF
>TRBJ1-4|-|-|TRBV5-5
TGTGCCAGCAGCTCCCTCCCGGGAGATGGGGGTGAAAAACTGTTTTTT
CASSSLPGDGGEKLFF
>TRBJ1-1|-|-|TRBV20-1
TGCAGTGCTAGAGAGGGACGGTCGAACACTGAAGCTTTCTTT
CSAREGRSNTEAFF
>TRBJ1-1|-|TRBD1|TRBV2
TGTGCCAGCAATCCTGGACAGGGGTACACTGAAGCTTTCTTT
CASNPGQGYTEAFF
>TRBJ2-1|few|-|TRBV5-6
TGTGCCAGCAGCCCAGCTTCGGGGTACCGTCTCAGTGAGCAGTTCTTC
CASSPASGYRLSEQFF
>TRBJ1-1|-|-|TRBV29-1
TGCAGCGTGGCCGGTGAGGGGATCACTGAAGCTTTCTTT
CSVAGEGITEAFF